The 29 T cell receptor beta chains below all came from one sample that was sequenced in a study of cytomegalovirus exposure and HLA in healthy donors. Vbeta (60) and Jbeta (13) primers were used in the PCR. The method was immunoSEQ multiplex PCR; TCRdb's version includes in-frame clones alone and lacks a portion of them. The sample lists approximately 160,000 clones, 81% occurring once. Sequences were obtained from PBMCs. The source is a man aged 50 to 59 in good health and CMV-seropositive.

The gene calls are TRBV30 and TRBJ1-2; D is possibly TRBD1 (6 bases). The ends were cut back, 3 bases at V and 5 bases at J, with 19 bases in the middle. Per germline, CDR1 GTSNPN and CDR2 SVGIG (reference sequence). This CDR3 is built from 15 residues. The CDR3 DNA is TGTGCCTGGAGGAGTCCCCGCCGGGGGGCTTATGGCTACACCTTC. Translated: CAWRSPRRGAYGYTF. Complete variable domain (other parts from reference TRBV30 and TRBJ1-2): SQTIHQWPATLVQPVGSPLSLECTVEGTSNPNLYWYRQAAGRGLQLLFYSVGIGQISSEVPQNLSASRPQDRQFILSSKKLLLSDSGFYLCAWRSPRRGAYGYTFGSGTRLTVV.

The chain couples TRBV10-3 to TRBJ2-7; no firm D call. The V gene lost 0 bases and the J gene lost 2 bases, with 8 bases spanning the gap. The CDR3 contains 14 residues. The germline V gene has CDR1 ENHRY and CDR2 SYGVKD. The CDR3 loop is CAISESLRTYEQYF. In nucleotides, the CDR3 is TGTGCCATCAGTGAGTCGCTGAGAACCTACGAGCAGTACTTC.

CDR3 loop: CASSEWRGGIYNEQFF. CDR3 nucleotide sequence: TGTGCCAGCAGTGAATGGAGGGGGGGGATATACAATGAGCAGTTCTTC. The chain combines TRBV6-1 with TRBJ2-1, with D possibly being TRBD2 (7 bases). The CDR3 extends over 16 amino acids. V lost 2 bases, J lost 4 bases, and 15 bases lay in between. Germline CDR1 and CDR2: MNHNS and SASEGT.

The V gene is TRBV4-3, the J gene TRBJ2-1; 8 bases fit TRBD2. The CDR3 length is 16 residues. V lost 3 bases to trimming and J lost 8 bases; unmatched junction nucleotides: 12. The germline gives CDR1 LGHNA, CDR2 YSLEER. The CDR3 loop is CASSQDRGGYGYEQFF. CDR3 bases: TGCGCCAGCAGCCAGGACCGGGGGGGGTACGGCTATGAGCAGTTCTTC.

DNA of the CDR3: TGTGCCAGCAGTTCACCCCGACTAGGCCAAGAGACCCAGTACTTC. Translation: CASSSPRLGQETQYF. The genes are TRBV27 and TRBJ2-5; a weak D match, TRBD2 (6 bases). The CDR3 has 15 residues. The germline V and J ends were trimmed by 4 bases and 1 base, with 13 bases remaining between them. Germline V lookup: CDR1 MNHEY, CDR2 SMNVEV (reference sequence).

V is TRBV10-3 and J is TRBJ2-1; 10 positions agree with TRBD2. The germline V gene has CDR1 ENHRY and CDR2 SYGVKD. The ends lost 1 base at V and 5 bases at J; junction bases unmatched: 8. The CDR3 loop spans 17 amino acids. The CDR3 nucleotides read TGTGCCATCAGTGAGTACGGTAGCGGGAGGAACCACAATGAGCAGTTCTTC. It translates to CAISEYGSGRNHNEQFF.

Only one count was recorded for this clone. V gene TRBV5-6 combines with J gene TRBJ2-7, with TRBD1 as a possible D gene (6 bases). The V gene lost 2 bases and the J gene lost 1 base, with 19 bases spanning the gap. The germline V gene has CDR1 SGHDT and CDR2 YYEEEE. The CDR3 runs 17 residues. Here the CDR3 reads CASSFRLRDIRSYEQYF. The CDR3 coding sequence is TGTGCCAGCAGCTTCCGCCTCCGGGACATTCGGTCCTACGAGCAGTACTTC.

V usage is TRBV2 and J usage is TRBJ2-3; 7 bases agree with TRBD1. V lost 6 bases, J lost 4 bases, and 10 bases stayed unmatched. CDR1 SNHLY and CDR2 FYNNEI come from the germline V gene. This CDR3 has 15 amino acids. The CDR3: CASSAQGLPADTQYF. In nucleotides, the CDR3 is TGTGCCAGCAGCGCACAGGGGCTCCCGGCAGATACGCAGTATTTT.

The CDR3 reads CASQGRNTDTQYF. The CDR3 bases are TGTGCCAGCCAGGGCCGAAACACAGATACGCAGTATTTT. The chain uses TRBV27 and TRBJ2-3, with a weak D call TRBD1 (5 bases). This CDR3 is built from 13 residues. The germline V gene encodes CDR1 MNHEY and CDR2 SMNVEV (reference sequence). Trimming took 8 bases from V and 2 from J, leaving 11 bases between them.

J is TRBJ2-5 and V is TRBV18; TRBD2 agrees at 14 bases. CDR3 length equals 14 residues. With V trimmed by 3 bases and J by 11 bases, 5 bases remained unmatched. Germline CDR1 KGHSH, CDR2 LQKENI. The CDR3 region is CASSPGTSGSRQYF. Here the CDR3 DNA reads TGTGCCAGCTCACCCGGGACTAGCGGGAGCCGGCAGTACTTC.

As DNA, the CDR3 is TGTGCCAGCAGCCTACAGGGGAACACTGAAGCTTTCTTT. This translates into CASSLQGNTEAFF. J is TRBJ1-1 and V is TRBV6-5; the D gene is possibly TRBD1 (6 bases). Germline CDR1 reads MNHEY; CDR2 reads SVGAGI. The V gene lost 6 bases and the J gene lost 1 base, with 9 bases spanning the gap. CDR3 length equals 13 residues.

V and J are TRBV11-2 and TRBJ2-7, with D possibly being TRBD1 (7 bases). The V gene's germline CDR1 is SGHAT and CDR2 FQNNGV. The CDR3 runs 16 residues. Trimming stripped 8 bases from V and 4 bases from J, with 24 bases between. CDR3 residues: CASYFRTPRGAYEQYF. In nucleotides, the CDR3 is TGTGCCAGCTACTTCCGAACTCCCAGGGGGGCATACGAGCAGTACTTC.

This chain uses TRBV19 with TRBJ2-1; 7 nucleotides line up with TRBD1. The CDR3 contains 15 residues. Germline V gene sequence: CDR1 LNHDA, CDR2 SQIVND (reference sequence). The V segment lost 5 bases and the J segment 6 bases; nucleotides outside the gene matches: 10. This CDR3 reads CASSLFGTVVNEQFF. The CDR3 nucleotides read TGTGCCAGTAGTCTTTTCGGGACAGTTGTCAATGAGCAGTTCTTC.

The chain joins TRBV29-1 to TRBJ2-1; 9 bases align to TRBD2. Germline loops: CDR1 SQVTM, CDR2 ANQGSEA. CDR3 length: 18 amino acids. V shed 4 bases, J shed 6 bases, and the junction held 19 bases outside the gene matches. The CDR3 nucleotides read TGCAGCGTTGTAGAAGGTGGGGGTGCGGGAGGGACGGGCAATGAGCAGTTCTTC. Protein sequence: CSVVEGGGAGGTGNEQFF.

CDR3 sequence reads: CASSYFRQGGGSPLHF. The DNA for the CDR3 is TGTGCCAGCAGTTACTTTAGACAGGGAGGCGGTTCACCCCTCCACTTT. This chain joins TRBV6-5 and TRBJ1-6, with TRBD1 identical over 7 bases. CDR1 is MNHEY, CDR2 SVGAGI, per germline. CDR3 size: 16 residues. J was trimmed by 9 bases and V by 1 base; bases with no gene match: 9.

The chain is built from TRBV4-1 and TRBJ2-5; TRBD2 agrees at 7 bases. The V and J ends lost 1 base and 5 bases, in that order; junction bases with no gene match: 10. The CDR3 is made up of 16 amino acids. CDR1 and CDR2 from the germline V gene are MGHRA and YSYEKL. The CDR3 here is CASSQGGGGGRETQYF. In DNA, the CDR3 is TGCGCCAGCAGCCAAGGGGGCGGGGGTGGAAGGGAGACCCAGTACTTC.

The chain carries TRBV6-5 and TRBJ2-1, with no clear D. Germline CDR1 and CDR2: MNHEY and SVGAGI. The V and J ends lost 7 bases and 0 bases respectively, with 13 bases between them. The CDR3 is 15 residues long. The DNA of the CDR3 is TGTGCCAGCACCAAAACCCCCAGCTCCTACAATGAGCAGTTCTTC. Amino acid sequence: CASTKTPSSYNEQFF.

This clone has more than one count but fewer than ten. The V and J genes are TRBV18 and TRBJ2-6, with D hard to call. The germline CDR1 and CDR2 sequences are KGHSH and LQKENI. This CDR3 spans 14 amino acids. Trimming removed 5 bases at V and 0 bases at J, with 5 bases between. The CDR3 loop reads CASSMSSGANVLTF. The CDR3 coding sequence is TGTGCCAGCTCAATGAGCTCTGGGGCCAACGTCCTGACTTTC.

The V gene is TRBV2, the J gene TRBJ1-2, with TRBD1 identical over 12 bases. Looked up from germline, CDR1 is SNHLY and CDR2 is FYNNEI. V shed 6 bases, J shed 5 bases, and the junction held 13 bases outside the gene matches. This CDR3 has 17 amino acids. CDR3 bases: TGTGCCAGCAGGGAATCCGGGACAGGGGGCCCAGGGTATGGCTACACCTTC. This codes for CASRESGTGGPGYGYTF.

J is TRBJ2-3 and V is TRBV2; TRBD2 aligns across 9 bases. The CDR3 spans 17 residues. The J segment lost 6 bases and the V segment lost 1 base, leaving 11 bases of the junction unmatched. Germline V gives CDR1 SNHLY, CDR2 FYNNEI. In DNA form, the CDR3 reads TGTGCCAGCAGTGAAGTAAACGTAGCGGGAGCACCGGATACGCAGTATTTT. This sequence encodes CASSEVNVAGAPDTQYF.

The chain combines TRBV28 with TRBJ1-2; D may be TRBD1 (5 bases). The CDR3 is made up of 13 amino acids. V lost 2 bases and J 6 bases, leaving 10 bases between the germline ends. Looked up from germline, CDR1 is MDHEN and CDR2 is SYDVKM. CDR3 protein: CASSLRQFNGYTF. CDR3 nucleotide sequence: TGTGCCAGCAGTTTACGACAGTTTAATGGCTACACCTTC.

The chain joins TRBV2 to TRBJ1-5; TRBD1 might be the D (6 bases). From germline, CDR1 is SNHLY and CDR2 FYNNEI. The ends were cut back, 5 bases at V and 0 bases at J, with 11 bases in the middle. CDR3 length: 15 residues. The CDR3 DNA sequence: TGTGCCAGCAGTCAACAGGGAAATAGCAATCAGCCCCAGCATTTT. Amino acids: CASSQQGNSNQPQHF.

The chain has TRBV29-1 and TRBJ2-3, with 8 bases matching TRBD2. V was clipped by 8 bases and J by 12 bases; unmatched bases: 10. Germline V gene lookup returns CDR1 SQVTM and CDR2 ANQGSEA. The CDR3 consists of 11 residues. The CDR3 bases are TGCAGCAACCTCCGAGCGGGAGTCCAGTATTTT. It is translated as CSNLRAGVQYF.

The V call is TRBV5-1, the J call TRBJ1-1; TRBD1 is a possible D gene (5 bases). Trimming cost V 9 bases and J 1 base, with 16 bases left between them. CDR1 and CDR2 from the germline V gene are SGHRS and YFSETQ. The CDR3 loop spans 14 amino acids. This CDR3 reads CATSQGIQNTEAFF. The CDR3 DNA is TGCGCCACCTCCCAGGGCATACAGAACACTGAAGCTTTCTTT.

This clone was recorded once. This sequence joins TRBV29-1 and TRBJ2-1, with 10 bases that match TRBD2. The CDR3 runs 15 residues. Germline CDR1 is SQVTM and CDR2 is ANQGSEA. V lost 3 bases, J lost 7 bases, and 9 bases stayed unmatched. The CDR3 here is CSVDGLAEGENEQFF. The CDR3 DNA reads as TGCAGCGTTGATGGACTAGCGGAGGGGGAGAATGAGCAGTTCTTC.

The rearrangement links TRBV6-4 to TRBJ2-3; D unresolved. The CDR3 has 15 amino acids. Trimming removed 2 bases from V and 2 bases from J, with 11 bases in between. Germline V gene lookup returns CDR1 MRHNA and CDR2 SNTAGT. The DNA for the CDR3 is TGTGCCAGCAGTGACGGCGGAGCCTCCACAGATACGCAGTATTTT. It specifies CASSDGGASTDTQYF.

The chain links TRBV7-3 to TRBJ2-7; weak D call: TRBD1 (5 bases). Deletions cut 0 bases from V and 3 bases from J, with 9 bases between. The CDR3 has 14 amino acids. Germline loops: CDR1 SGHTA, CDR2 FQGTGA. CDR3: CASSLTAGNYEQYF. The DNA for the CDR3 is TGTGCCAGCAGCTTAACAGCAGGGAACTACGAGCAGTACTTC.

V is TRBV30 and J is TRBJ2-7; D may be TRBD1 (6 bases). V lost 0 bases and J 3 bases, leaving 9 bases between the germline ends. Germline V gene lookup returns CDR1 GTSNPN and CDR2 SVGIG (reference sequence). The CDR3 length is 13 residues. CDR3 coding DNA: TGTGCCTGGAGTGTTGGCAGGGGCTACGAGCAGTACTTC. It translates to CAWSVGRGYEQYF.

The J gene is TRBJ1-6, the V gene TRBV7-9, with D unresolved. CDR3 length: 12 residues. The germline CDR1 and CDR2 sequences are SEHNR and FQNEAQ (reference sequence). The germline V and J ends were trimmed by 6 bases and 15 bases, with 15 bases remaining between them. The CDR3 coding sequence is TGTGCCAGCAGGGAAGGGCCCGGGATCCTCCACTTT. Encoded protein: CASREGPGILHF.